This paragraph covers one T cell receptor (beta chain) sequence. No antigen is known for it. Base qualities are not recorded, but no much larger clone differs from it by a single base. TCRbeta CDR3 regions were amplified from genomic DNA using the immunoSEQ Assay, a bias-controlled multiplex PCR. The paper's processing steps were these. Within the assay, amplification of reference gene primers was used to estimate how many nucleated cells each sample contained. To quantify the absolute abundance of each unique TCRbeta CDR3 rearrangement, sequence reads were collapsed and filtered. For each sample, productive Simpson clonality was calculated by taking the square root of Simpson's diversity index across productive rearrangements. In TCRdb, the immuneACCESS table is reduced to in-frame sequences with V and J assigned. These tables do not hold every clone; where another copy was compared, an unresolved V gene accounts for under half, and the others remain unexplained. Clone size and V and J calls were adopted from that table, with D and trimming inferred from the DNA. The table for this sample lists 43,000 or so clones; around 80% of them were counted only once. The ten most abundant clones make up 23% of the sample.

Each collaborating institution followed its own protocols to collect whole blood in K2EDTA tubes. For TCRbeta analysis, collaborator samples were shipped as frozen whole blood, as isolated PBMCs, or as DNA extracted from either sample type. This entry comes from a study of blood T cell repertoires in COVID-19 (dated by TCRdb to about 2020). With respect to the entire study: Samples covering the acute and convalescent phases of COVID-19 were provided by collaborators in the United States, Italy and Spain. Samples came from the ongoing ImmuneRACE study (first 160 participants) plus 1,254 subjects from 6 global collaborators. Where HLA class I and class II types were available, the types were taken from metadata supplied by the sample provider, not from assay-based typing. The repertoires were released in a freely available public database meant as a resource for research on the immune response to SARS-CoV-2. The prospective study material was composed of cDNA or gDNA derived from T cells, B-cell-depleted T cells, or PBMCs. Deeply sampled blood TCRbeta repertoires from subjects exposed to, actively infected with, or recovered from COVID-19 were included in the dataset. Sample metadata almost always included a de-identified subject ID, COVID-19 status, age in years and sex.

What the authors observed across the whole study: How much clinical and demographic metadata was included differed by source and by participant, and the metadata was provided uncurated.

Here V drops 1 base and J drops 2 bases, and the junction holds 6 bases not matched to any gene. For CDR1 and CDR2, the germline V gene lists SGHTA and FQGNSA. The CDR3 runs 18 residues from the cysteine to the phenylalanine. The read is trimmed to its CDR3 DNA, 54 bases read in frame from base 1. Sequencing input: peripheral blood. This clonotype originated in a woman aged 60 to 75 with acute or convalescent COVID-19. The chain is encoded by TRBV7-2 joined to TRBJ2-6; 9 bases in the junction line up with TRBD2. The DNA sequence is as follows: TGTGCCAGCAGCTTAGTTGGCGGGGGGGCGCCTGGGGCCAACGTCCTGACTTTC. It translates as CASSLVGGGAPGANVLTF. The full variable domain, with segments outside the CDR3 supplied by the reference TRBV7-2 and TRBJ2-6 proteins, appears as GAGVSQSPSNKVTEKGKDVELRCDPISGHTALYWYRQSLGQGLEFLIYFQGNSAPDKSGLPSDRFSAERTGGSVSTLTIQRTQQEDSAVYLCASSLVGGGAPGANVLTFGAGSRLTVL.